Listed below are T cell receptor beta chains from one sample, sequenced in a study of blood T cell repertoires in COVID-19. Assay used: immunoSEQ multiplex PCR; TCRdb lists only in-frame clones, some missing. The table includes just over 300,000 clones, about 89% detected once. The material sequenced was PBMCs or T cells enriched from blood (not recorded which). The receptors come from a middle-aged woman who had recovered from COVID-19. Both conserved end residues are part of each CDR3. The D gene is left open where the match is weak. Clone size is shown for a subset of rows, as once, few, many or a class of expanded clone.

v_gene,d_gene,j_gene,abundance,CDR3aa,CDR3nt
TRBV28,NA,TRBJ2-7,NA,CASSTLGREQYF,TGTGCCAGCAGCACGCTGGGGCGGGAGCAGTACTTC
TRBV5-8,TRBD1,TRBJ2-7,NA,CASNRHRGLDEQYF,TGTGCCAGCAACAGGCACAGGGGGCTTGACGAGCAGTACTTC
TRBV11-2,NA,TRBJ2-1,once,CASSLEDFSYNEQFF,TGTGCCAGCAGCTTAGAGGACTTCTCCTACAATGAGCAGTTCTTC
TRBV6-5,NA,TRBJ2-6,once,CASSYQVSGANVLTF,TGTGCCAGCAGTTACCAGGTCTCTGGGGCCAACGTCCTGACTTTC
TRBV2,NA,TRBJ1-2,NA,CASSWRQAGDGYTF,TGTGCCAGCAGCTGGAGGCAGGCTGGAGATGGCTACACCTTC
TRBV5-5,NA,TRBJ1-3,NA,CASSLSRSDGNTIYF,TGTGCCAGCAGCTTGTCCAGGTCGGATGGAAACACCATATATTTT
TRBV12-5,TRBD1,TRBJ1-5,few,CASTGDGNQPQHF,TGTGCCTCGACAGGGGATGGCAATCAGCCCCAGCATTTT
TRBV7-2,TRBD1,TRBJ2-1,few,CASSVGQGGEQFF,TGTGCCAGCAGCGTTGGACAGGGCGGTGAGCAGTTCTTC
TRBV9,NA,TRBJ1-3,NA,CASRGGGNTIYF,TGTGCCAGCAGGGGGGGAGGAAACACCATATATTTT
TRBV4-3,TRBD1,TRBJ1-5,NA,CASSHAWDSSNQPQHF,TGCGCCAGCAGCCACGCGTGGGACAGTAGCAATCAGCCCCAGCATTTT
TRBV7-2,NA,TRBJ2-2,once,CASSSRPGTLNTGELFF,TGTGCCAGCAGCTCCAGACCCGGGACACTGAACACCGGGGAGCTGTTTTTT
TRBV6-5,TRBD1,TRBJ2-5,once,CASSFGQGIQETQYF,TGTGCCAGCAGTTTTGGACAGGGCATCCAAGAGACCCAGTACTTC
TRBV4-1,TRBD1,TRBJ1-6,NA,CASSLRDRDNSPLHF,TGCGCCAGCAGCCTCCGGGACAGGGATAATTCACCCCTCCACTTT
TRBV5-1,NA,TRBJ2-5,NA,CASSLGPREETQYF,TGCGCCAGCAGCTTAGGGCCAAGGGAGGAGACCCAGTACTTC
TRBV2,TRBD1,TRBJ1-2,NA,CASSGTGAGYGYTF,TGTGCCAGCAGCGGGACAGGGGCTGGCTATGGCTACACCTTC
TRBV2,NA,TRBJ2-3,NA,CASSAGQSDTQYF,TGTGCCAGCAGTGCGGGACAATCAGATACGCAGTATTTT
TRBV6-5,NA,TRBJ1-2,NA,CASGWDTGGYTF,TGTGCCAGCGGTTGGGACACCGGCGGCTACACCTTC
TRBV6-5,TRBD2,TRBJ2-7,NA,CASSYSTSAMYEQYF,TGTGCCAGCAGTTACTCGACTAGCGCGATGTACGAGCAGTACTTC
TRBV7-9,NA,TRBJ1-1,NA,CASSTGGAYTEAFF,TGTGCCAGCAGCACAGGAGGGGCCTACACTGAAGCTTTCTTT
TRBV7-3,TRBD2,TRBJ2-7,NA,CASSQAGTSGYEQYF,TGTGCCAGCAGCCAAGCCGGGACTAGCGGATACGAGCAGTACTTC
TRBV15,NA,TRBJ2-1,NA,CATSRPVGGQYNEQFF,TGTGCCACCAGCAGACCCGTTGGGGGCCAGTACAATGAGCAGTTCTTC
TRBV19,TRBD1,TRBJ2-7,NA,CASSNRGVYEQYF,TGTGCCAGTAGCAACAGGGGGGTATACGAGCAGTACTTC